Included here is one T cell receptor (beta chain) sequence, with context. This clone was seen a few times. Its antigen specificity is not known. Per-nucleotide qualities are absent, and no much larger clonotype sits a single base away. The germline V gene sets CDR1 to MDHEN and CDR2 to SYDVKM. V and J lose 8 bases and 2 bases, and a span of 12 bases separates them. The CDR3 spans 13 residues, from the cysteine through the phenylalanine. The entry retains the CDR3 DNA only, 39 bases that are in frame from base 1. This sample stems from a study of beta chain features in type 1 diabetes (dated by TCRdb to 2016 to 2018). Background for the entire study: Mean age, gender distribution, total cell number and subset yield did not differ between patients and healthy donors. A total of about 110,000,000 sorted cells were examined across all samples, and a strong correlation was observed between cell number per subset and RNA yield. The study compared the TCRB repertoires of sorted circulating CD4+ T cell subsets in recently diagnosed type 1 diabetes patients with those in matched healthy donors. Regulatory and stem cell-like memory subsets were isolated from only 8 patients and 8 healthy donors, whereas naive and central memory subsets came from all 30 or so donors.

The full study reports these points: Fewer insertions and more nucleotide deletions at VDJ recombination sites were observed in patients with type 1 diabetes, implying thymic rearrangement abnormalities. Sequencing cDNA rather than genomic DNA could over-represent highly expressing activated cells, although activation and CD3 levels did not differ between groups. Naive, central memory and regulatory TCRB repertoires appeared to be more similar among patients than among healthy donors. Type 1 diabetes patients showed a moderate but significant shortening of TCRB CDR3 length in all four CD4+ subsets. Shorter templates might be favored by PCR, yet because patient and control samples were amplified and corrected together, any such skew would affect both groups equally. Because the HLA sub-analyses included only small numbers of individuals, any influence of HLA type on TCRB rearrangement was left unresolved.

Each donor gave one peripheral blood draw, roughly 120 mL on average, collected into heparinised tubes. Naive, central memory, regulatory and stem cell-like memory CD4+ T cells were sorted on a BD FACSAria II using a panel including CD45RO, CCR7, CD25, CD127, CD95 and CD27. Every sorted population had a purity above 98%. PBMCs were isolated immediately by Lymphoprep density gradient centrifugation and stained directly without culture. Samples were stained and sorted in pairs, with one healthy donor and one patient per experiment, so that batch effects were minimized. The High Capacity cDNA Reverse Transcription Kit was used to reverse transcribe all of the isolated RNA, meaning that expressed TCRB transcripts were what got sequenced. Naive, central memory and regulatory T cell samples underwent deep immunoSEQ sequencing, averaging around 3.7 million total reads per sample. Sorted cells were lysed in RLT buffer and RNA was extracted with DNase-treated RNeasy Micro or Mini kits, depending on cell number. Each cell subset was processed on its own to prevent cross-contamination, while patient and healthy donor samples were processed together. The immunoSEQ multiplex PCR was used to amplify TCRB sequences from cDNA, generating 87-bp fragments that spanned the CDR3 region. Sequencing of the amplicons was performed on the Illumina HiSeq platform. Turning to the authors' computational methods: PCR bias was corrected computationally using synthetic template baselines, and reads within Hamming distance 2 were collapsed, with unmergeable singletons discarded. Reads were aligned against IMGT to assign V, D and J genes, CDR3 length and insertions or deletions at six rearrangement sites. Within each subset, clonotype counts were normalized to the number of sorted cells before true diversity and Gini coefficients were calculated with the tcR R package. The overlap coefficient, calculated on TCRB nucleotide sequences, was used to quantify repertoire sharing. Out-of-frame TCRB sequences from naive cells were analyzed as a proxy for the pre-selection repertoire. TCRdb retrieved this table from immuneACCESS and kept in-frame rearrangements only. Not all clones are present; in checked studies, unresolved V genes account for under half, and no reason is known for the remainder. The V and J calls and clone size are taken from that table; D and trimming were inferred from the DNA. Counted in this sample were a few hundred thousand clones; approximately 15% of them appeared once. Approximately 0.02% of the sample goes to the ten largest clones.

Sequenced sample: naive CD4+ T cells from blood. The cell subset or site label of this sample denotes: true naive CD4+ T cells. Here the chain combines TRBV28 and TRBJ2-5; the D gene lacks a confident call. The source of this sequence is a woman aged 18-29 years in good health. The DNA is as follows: TGTGCCAGCTCTAGGTCACCTCAAGAGACCCAGTACTTC. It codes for CASSRSPQETQYF.